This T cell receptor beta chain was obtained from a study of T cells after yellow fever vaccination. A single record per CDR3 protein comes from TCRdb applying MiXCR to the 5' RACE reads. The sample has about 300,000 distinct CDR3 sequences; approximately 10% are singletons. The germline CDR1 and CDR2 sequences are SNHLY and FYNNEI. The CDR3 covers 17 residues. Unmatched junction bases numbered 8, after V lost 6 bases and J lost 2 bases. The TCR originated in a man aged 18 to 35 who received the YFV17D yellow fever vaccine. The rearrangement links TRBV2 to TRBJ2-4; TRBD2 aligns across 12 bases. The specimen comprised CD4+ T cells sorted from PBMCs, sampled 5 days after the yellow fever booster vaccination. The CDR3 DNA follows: TGTGCCAGCAGGCGACTAGCGGGGGCCCGATCCAAAAACATTCAGTACTTC. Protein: CASRRLAGARSKNIQYF.